This T cell receptor (beta chain) was identified in a study of OX40 agonist ivuxolimab in advanced cancers. Study overall: Patients were treated with intravenous ivuxolimab, dosed at 0.01 to 10 mg/kg and infused every 2 weeks. Patients undergoing dose escalation presented with hepatocellular carcinoma, melanoma, renal cell or head and neck cancer. Notes on the study in general: Circulating CD4+ and CD8+ T cells showed clonal expansion by week 6 at 0.1 to 3.0 mg/kg. CD8+ T cells (on average) carried more expanded clones than CD4+ T cells.

This clone was observed a few times. Its cognate antigen is unknown. CDR3 size: 14 residues. The V and J ends lost 1 base and 5 bases, in that order; junction bases with no gene match: 2. Germline V CDR1 and CDR2: MGHRA, YSYEKL. Profiled with immunoSEQ multiplex PCR; TCRdb holds only in-frame clones, not every one. The repertoire holds around 36,000 clones, with approximately 84% as singletons. The specimen was CD4+ or CD8+ T cells sorted from blood, collected in a trial of the OX40 agonist ivuxolimab. The rearrangement joins TRBV4-1 to TRBJ1-1, with 9 bases identical to TRBD1. The TCR sequence derives from an adult with an advanced solid tumor such as melanoma, head and neck, liver or kidney cancer. The CDR3 DNA is TGCGCCAGCAGCCAAGCGACAGGGGGGACTGAAGCTTTCTTT. Translation: CASSQATGGTEAFF.